This T cell receptor (beta chain) was documented in a study of T cells in Graves' hyperthyroidism and ophthalmopathy. Whole-study context: Peripheral blood was taken when the disease was first diagnosed, before any treatment began.

This clonotype has at least ten counts. The antigen is unknown. Notes on the study in general: For ophthalmopathy, model prediction preceded onset by a median about 6.2 months.

It was RNA transcripts that yielded the amplified TCR beta CDR3 regions. HTBI primers were employed in a first-round RT-PCR of the TCR CDR3. A single record per CDR3 protein comes from TCRdb applying MiXCR to the multiplex PCR reads. The data contain about 640,000 distinct CDR3 sequences, less than 25% of them singletons. J was trimmed by 0 bases and V by 5 bases; bases with no gene match: 4. This CDR3 is built from 15 residues. Germline V CDR1 and CDR2: SGHAT, FQNNGV. The authors took PBMCs from over 8.5 ml fresh peripheral blood. The V call is TRBV11-2, the J call TRBJ2-1, with 7 positions matching TRBD1. This sequence originates from a man aged 25-45 years with Graves' ophthalmopathy. Source material: blood. The CDR3 loop is CASSKQGSSYNEQFF. CDR3 nucleotide sequence: TGTGCCAGCAGCAAACAGGGGAGCTCCTACAATGAGCAGTTCTTC.